The source of this TCR beta chain is a study of STAT3 mutations in large granular lymphocyte leukemia (dated by TCRdb to the late 2010s). Describing the broader study: In roughly half of the longitudinally sequenced T-LGLL patients, canonical activating STAT3 mutations were detected. Serial deep sequencing of TCRbeta CDR3 and STAT3 was performed in patients with T-cell large granular lymphocyte leukemia to reconstruct clonal hierarchy and dynamics. More than half of T-LGLL patients received one or more immunosuppressive therapy regimens, with hematologic response in around 43% of those treated. Patients were sequenced at under 5 time points on average, with the number of samplings per patient ranging from 2 to 8. From an initial cohort of roughly 210 LGL patients, roughly 20 representative T-LGLL cases were picked for longitudinal TCRbeta and STAT3 sequencing. As controls, the study also included longitudinal sequencing of a couple of patients with natural killer LGL leukemia.

An Illumina MiSeq was used to sequence the TCRbeta libraries, yielding an average of approximately 40,000 productive templates per sample. The immunoSEQ assay, which uses multiplex PCR amplification, was used to generate TCRbeta CDR3 libraries. In the source study's methods: Repertoire diversity was computed as previously defined, with values near 0 indicating extremely monoclonal samples. Here the immuneACCESS table is served through TCRdb, limited to in-frame sequences with V and J called. Missing clones are a known gap in these copies; in checked studies unresolved V genes cover under half, and the rest lacks a known reason. D and trimming come from the DNA, and the V and J calls and clone size come from that table. This sample is represented by over 10,000 clones; around 85% of them were singletons. In total, the top ten clones hold under 65% of the sample. Ends trimmed: V by 2 bases, J by 11 bases; bases unmatched to a gene: 18. The CDR3 has 16 amino acids, counting the end cysteine and phenylalanine. Only the CDR3 region is kept as DNA, spanning 48 bases read in frame from base 1. CDR1 and CDR2 were assigned from the germline V gene as MRHNA and SNTAGT.

DNA was extracted from blood mononuclear cells, with the same DNA used for both TCR and STAT3 sequencing. Regarding this clone: Its antigen has not been determined. It has no much larger one-base neighbor in the sample; base qualities were not kept.

The research as a whole found: Because no samples were available when a clone first appeared, clonal expansion was inferred from samplings taken at other points. At least one immunodominant TCRbeta clonotype was identified in every T-LGLL patient, and multiple immunodominant subclonotypes were identified in about half of the T-LGLL patients. In 6 of 18 patients, TCR clonotype switching occurred after therapy, and every newly emerging clone was STAT3 wild type. Because codominant clonotypes persisted in some patients, a small but highly pathogenic clone may have been missed. The linking of therapy response to changes in TCR clonal burden was complicated by variable intervals between samplings and differing treatment regimens. In several patients, dominant TCR clone burden exceeded STAT3 mutant burden, suggesting STAT3 mutation arose secondarily within a pre-expanded clone.

The clonotype comes from a man aged 55 to 70 with T-cell large granular lymphocyte leukemia. Some clones in this sample may be carry-over from other donors' samples. The age is the age at diagnosis. The rearrangement joined TRBV6-4 to TRBJ2-7, with 7 central nucleotides matching TRBD1. The source material was peripheral blood mononuclear cells. The nucleotide sequence is TGTGCCAGCAGTGACAGGGGGCCTGGGGACATACGAGGTGAGTACTTC. This sequence encodes CASSDRGPGDIRGEYF.